Listed below are T cell receptor beta chains from one sample, sequenced in a study of esophageal squamous cell carcinoma under preoperative chemotherapy. TCRdb redid the calling of the PCR reads with MiXCR, one entry per CDR3 protein. Of 15,000 to 20,000 distinct CDR3 sequences in the sample, nearly 50% are singletons; the top ten hold approximately 30%. This sample was taken from a patient given preoperative chemotherapy. Every receptor here comes from a human donor with esophageal squamous cell carcinoma. The donor label of this sample is uncertain. CDR3s include the opening cysteine and the closing phenylalanine or tryptophan. A D gene is named only where the DNA matches it firmly. Size is stated for part of the rows, as once, few or many counts, or as a class when the clone is expanded.

j_gene	d_gene	v_gene	abundance	CDR3nt	CDR3aa
TRBJ2-1	TRBD2	TRBV27	NA	TGTGCCAGCAGTTCACCTAGCGGGAGCAACTACAATGAGCAGTTCTTC	CASSSPSGSNYNEQFF
TRBJ2-1	NA	TRBV5-6	NA	TGTGCCAGCAGCTTGAGGGCCCTGAGCTCCTACAATGAGCAGTTCTTC	CASSLRALSSYNEQFF
TRBJ2-3	TRBD1	TRBV7-9	NA	TGTGGCGGCAGGGGGCTGCGTGGCAAAGACACTCAGTATTTC	CGGRGLRGKDTQYF
TRBJ2-1	TRBD2	TRBV7-8	NA	TGTGCCAGCAGCCAGGGACTAGCGGGAGACGAGCAGTTCTTC	CASSQGLAGDEQFF
TRBJ2-7	NA	TRBV7-3	NA	TGTGCCAGCAGCCAGACTACCTACAATGAGCAGTACTTC	CASSQTTYNEQYF
TRBJ2-7	NA	TRBV20-1	NA	TGCAGTGTTGCCCCCAGCGGGACAGCAACCTACGAGCAGTACTTC	CSVAPSGTATYEQYF
TRBJ2-1	TRBD2	TRBV27	medium-sized	TGTGCCAGCAGTGCGGGAGGAACCTACAATGAGCAGTTCTTC	CASSAGGTYNEQFF
TRBJ2-7	NA	TRBV6-1	NA	TGTGCCAGCAGTGAAGTTTACGCCCTTCTCCTCTCCTACGAGCAGTACTTC	CASSEVYALLLSYEQYF
TRBJ1-4	NA	TRBV6-1	NA	TGTGCCAGCAGGTCGACAGTTGCAACTAATGAAAAACTGTTTTTT	CASRSTVATNEKLFF
TRBJ2-1	TRBD2	TRBV6-1	NA	TGTGCCAGCAGTGCGACTAGCGGGAGCGGTCGGCGTGAGCAGTTCTTC	CASSATSGSGRREQFF
TRBJ2-7	NA	TRBV7-8	NA	TGTGCCAGCAGCTTAGGGGCTCCATCGGGGGAGCAGTACTTC	CASSLGAPSGEQYF
TRBJ2-3	NA	TRBV7-2	NA	TGTGGCAGCGGCGGACGTGACTGGGATACGCAGTACTTT	CGSGGRDWDTQYF
TRBJ2-1	TRBD2	TRBV7-8	NA	TGTGCCAGCAGCTTAGCCGGGACTAGCGGTTATAGTGGTGAGCAGTTCTTC	CASSLAGTSGYSGEQFF
TRBJ2-5	TRBD2	TRBV7-2	few	TGTGCCAGCAGCTTAGGTAGCGGGAGACGGACCCAGTACTTC	CASSLGSGRRTQYF
TRBJ2-7	TRBD2	TRBV7-2	many	TGTGCCAGCAGCTCGACTAGCGGGTCAGTCTCCTACGAGCAGTACTTC	CASSSTSGSVSYEQYF
TRBJ2-1	NA	TRBV6-1	NA	TGTGCCAGCAGTGAAGGTTACGAGGAAGAGACCCAGTTCTTC	CASSEGYEEETQFF
TRBJ2-1	TRBD2	TRBV7-6	few	TGTGCCAGCAGTAGGGCGGGAGAGTCCTACAATGAGCAGTTCTTC	CASSRAGESYNEQFF
TRBJ2-1	TRBD1	TRBV7-2	NA	TGTGCCAGCAGCCCGAGGGGGACAGGGGTAGGCGATGAGCAGTTCTTC	CASSPRGTGVGDEQFF
TRBJ2-7	NA	TRBV10-1	NA	TGCGCCAGCAGTGAGGCAGGTGAAGTCAACGAGCAGTACTTC	CASSEAGEVNEQYF
TRBJ2-1	TRBD2	TRBV12-3/TRBV12-4	few	TGTGCCAGCAGCACGGGAGGGGGTGAGCAGTTCTTC	CASSTGGGEQFF
TRBJ1-5	NA	TRBV6-2/TRBV6-3	NA	TGTGCCAGCAGGGTCGGAGCGAGAGAAGGAGATACGCAGCATTTT	CASRVGAREGDTQHF
TRBJ2-1	TRBD2	TRBV11-1	NA	TGTGCCAGCAGCCCTAGCGGGGGCTTGGTAATGGGGACCCAGTTCTTC	CASSPSGGLVMGTQFF
TRBJ2-4	NA	TRBV7-2	once	TGTGCCAGCAGCCACGGCGTCCGAGCCCAAAACATTCAGTACTTC	CASSHGVRAQNIQYF
TRBJ2-1	NA	TRBV19	many	TGTGCCAGTAGTCTTGTCTTTTCCCATGAGCAGTTCTTC	CASSLVFSHEQFF
TRBJ2-1	TRBD2	TRBV11-3	few	TGTGCCAGCAGCTCCCCGGGACTAGTGTTCTACAATGAGCAGTTCTTC	CASSSPGLVFYNEQFF
TRBJ2-2	TRBD1	TRBV6-4	many	TGTGCCAGCAGTGCCGGGACAGGGGGCGCGAACACCGGGGAGCTGTTTTTT	CASSAGTGGANTGELFF
TRBJ2-7	NA	TRBV12-3/TRBV12-4	few	TGTGCCAGCAGTTTACGGGGGACCTACGAGCAGTACTTC	CASSLRGTYEQYF
TRBJ2-1	NA	TRBV7-2	many	TGTGCCAGCAGCCCCCGGGGGATCCACCCTTACAATGAGCAGTTCTTC	CASSPRGIHPYNEQFF
TRBJ2-5	TRBD1	TRBV7-9	many	TGTGCCAGCAGCTCACGTCCCGGGACAGGACAAGAGACCCAGTACTTC	CASSSRPGTGQETQYF
TRBJ2-7	TRBD1	TRBV7-2	NA	TGTGCCAGCGCCCCTCGGGGGGGACAGGGGTACAATGAGCAGTACTTC	CASAPRGGQGYNEQYF
TRBJ2-5	NA	TRBV7-2	NA	TGTGCCAGCATCCCAGGGGGAGGGCCGAAGACCCAGTACTTC	CASIPGGGPKTQYF
TRBJ2-1	TRBD1	TRBV11-1	medium-sized	TGTGCCAGCAGGGGACAGGGGTCCTACAATGAGCAGTTCTTC	CASRGQGSYNEQFF
TRBJ2-5	NA	TRBV7-9	few	TGTGCCAGCAGCCGAATCCGGGACGGGGTGACCCAGTACTTC	CASSRIRDGVTQYF
TRBJ1-6	TRBD1	TRBV12-3/TRBV12-4	few	TGTGCCAGCAGTTTTGCTACAGGGGACAGTTATAATTCACCCCTCCACTTT	CASSFATGDSYNSPLHF
TRBJ1-2	NA	TRBV6-4	NA	TGTGCCAGCAGCAGGGAAGAAGGGTCTAACTATGGCTACACCTTC	CASSREEGSNYGYTF
TRBJ2-7	TRBD2	TRBV6-1	many	TGTGCCAGCAGTGACCGGGGGGGGTACGAGCAGTACTTC	CASSDRGGYEQYF
TRBJ2-1	NA	TRBV12-3/TRBV12-4	NA	TGTGCCAGCAGTTTAGTTGGGCTAGCTCTTGAGCAGTTCTTC	CASSLVGLALEQFF
TRBJ2-2	NA	TRBV6-1	many	TGTGCCAGCAGTGGGACTTTACACACCGGGGAGCTGTTTTTT	CASSGTLHTGELFF
TRBJ1-5	NA	TRBV7-2	NA	TGTGCCAGCAGCTTCGGCGCAGGCTCGGTTGGCAATCAGCCCCAGCATTTT	CASSFGAGSVGNQPQHF
TRBJ2-7	TRBD2	TRBV12-3/TRBV12-4	once	TGTGCCAGCACCGAGACTAGCAACGCCTACGAGCAGTACTTC	CASTETSNAYEQYF
TRBJ2-1	TRBD1	TRBV7-7	NA	TGTGCCAGCAGCTTAGGAGACAGGGGGTCCTACAATGAGCAGTTCTTC	CASSLGDRGSYNEQFF
TRBJ1-1	NA	TRBV6-4	NA	TGTGCCAGCAGTCCTCGCGGAGGGTTGGCCGGGGCTTTCTTT	CASSPRGGLAGAFF
TRBJ2-3	NA	TRBV5-1	NA	TGCGCCAGCAGCCCTTTACGGGGAACAGATACGCAGTATTTT	CASSPLRGTDTQYF
TRBJ1-2	NA	TRBV7-8	NA	TGTGCCAGCAGCTTAGAACGGGCAGCTGATTATGGCTACACCTTC	CASSLERAADYGYTF
TRBJ2-5	NA	TRBV10-3	many	TGTGCCATCAGTGACAGGAGGACATCGCAAGAGACCCAGTACTTC	CAISDRRTSQETQYF
TRBJ1-4	NA	TRBV7-2	NA	TGTGCCAGCAGCTTAGCTTTCCATGAAAAACTGTTTTTT	CASSLAFHEKLFF
TRBJ2-4	NA	TRBV7-3	NA	TGTGCCAGCAGCGCGGCGATGGGGGAGATAGACATTCAGTACTTC	CASSAAMGEIDIQYF
TRBJ2-1	NA	TRBV7-8	many	TGTGCCAGCAGCTTTATCCAATTTTTAGCGGAAAGCTCCTACAATGAGCAGTTCTTC	CASSFIQFLAESSYNEQFF
TRBJ2-3	NA	TRBV7-8	NA	TGTGCCAGCAGCTTAGGGGCCAGGGGGCGGGGGGCCACCCATACGCAGTATTTC	CASSLGARGRGATHTQYF
TRBJ2-1	TRBD2	TRBV7-7	many	TGTGCCAGCAGCCCAGGGACTAACAATGAGCAGTTCTTC	CASSPGTNNEQFF
TRBJ2-6	NA	TRBV18	few	TGTGCCAGCACGATGGACCCTGGGGCCAACGTCCTGACTTTC	CASTMDPGANVLTF
TRBJ2-5	NA	TRBV7-2	NA	TGTGCCAGCAGCTTAGAGTGGGCCGCCTCGGGGACCCAGTACTTC	CASSLEWAASGTQYF
TRBJ2-3	NA	TRBV11-3	once	TGTGCCAGCAGCTTAGAGATAGATACGCAGTATTTT	CASSLEIDTQYF
TRBJ2-7	NA	TRBV6-5	NA	TGTGCCAGCAGTTACTTCGACGGGGGCTCCTACGAGCAGTACTTC	CASSYFDGGSYEQYF
TRBJ2-4	NA	TRBV28	few	TGTGCCAGCAGGCCTACAGGGATCCCCAATGAGCAGTACTTC	CASRPTGIPNEQYF